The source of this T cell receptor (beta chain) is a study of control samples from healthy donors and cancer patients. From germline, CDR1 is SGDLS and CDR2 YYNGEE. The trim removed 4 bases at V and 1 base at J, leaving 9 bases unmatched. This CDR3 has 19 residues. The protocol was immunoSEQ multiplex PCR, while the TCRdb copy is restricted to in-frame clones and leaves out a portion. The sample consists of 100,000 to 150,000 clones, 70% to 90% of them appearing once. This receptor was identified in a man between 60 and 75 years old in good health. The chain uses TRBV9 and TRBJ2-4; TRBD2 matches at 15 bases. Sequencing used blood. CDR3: CASSPGLAGGGLAKNIQYF. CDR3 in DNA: TGTGCCAGCAGCCCGGGACTAGCGGGGGGCGGGCTGGCCAAAAACATTCAGTACTTC.